This T cell receptor (beta chain) was obtained from a study of cytomegalovirus exposure and HLA in healthy donors. V trimming: 3 bases; J trimming: 6 bases; junction bases outside the gene matches: 7. The germline V gene encodes CDR1 LNHNV and CDR2 YYDKDF (reference sequence). The CDR3 covers 14 residues. The repertoire was sequenced with immunoSEQ multiplex PCR; TCRdb's copy has only in-frame clones and lacks some. This sample has roughly 300,000 clones, with about nine tenths found just once. The roughly 120-subject validation cohort, separate from the roughly 700-subject first cohort, included the donors.

The sequence derives from a woman in her late teens or twenties in good health and CMV-seronegative. The sequencing input was PBMCs. V usage is TRBV15 and J usage is TRBJ1-1, with TRBD1 identical over 7 bases. DNA of the CDR3: TGTGCCACCAGCAGCCGATCAGGGGGTCCTGAAGCTTTCTTT. As protein: CATSSRSGGPEAFF.